The T cell receptor beta chain under discussion was sequenced for a study of response to subunit inactivated influenza vaccine. Study-level results: It was suggested by the authors that few new T cells are recruited by each seasonal influenza vaccination.

This clonotype was detected ten times or more. The antigen is not known. TCRdb fed the RT-PCR reads into MiXCR, producing one record per CDR3 protein. The data show 700,000 to 800,000 distinct CDR3 sequences, approximately 17% seen once. With V trimmed by 6 bases and J by 8 bases, 13 bases remained unmatched. The CDR3 totals 16 residues. The rearrangement uses TRBV12-3 or TRBV12-4 and TRBJ2-1; 10 bases are shared with TRBD1. This specimen was PBMCs from blood, taken 5 days after vaccination. This clonotype was sampled from a man over 45 who received an inactivated influenza vaccine. CDR3 sequence reads: CASRVEFGQGGYEQFF. The CDR3 DNA sequence: TGTGCCAGCAGAGTAGAGTTTGGACAGGGGGGTTATGAGCAGTTCTTC.